These T cell receptor beta chains were read from a single sample in a study of immune reconstitution after stem cell transplant in scleroderma. TCRdb re-analysed the RT-PCR reads in MiXCR, keeping a single row per CDR3 protein. The sample consists of under 3,500 distinct CDR3 sequences, 7% to 9.5% of them appearing once. This specimen was acquired before or after autologous hematopoietic stem cell transplantation (not recorded which). The receptors shown here come from a female donor with systemic sclerosis. Both conserved end residues are part of each CDR3. Fields, in order: clone size, J gene, V gene, D gene, CDR3 protein, CDR3 DNA. D genes are given only for firm matches. Size tells how often a clone was seen (once, few, many) or the class of an expanded clone, and some rows leave it out.

>few|TRBJ2-7|TRBV20-1|NA
CSARGLGAGRGSYEQYF
TGCAGTGCTAGAGGTTTGGGGGCAGGGCGGGGCTCCTACGAGCAGTACTTC
>medium-sized|TRBJ1-5|TRBV20-1|NA
CSARSGVGNQPQHF
TGCAGTGCTAGAAGCGGGGTGGGTAATCAGCCCCAGCATTTT
>NA|TRBJ1-1|TRBV5-1|NA
CASSLLRTETTLNTEAFF
TGCGCCAGCAGCCTATTGAGGACAGAAACCACTCTTAACACTGAAGCTTTCTTT
>few|TRBJ1-1|TRBV5-1|TRBD1
CASSTRQGQTEAFF
TGCGCCAGCAGCACAAGACAGGGCCAAACTGAAGCTTTCTTT
>few|TRBJ1-6|TRBV12-3/TRBV12-4|NA
CATDERQGNSPLHF
TGTGCCACCGACGAGCGTCAGGGCAATTCACCCCTCCACTTT
>medium-sized|TRBJ2-7|TRBV20-1|TRBD1
CSASRQGRYEQYF
TGCAGTGCTAGCCGACAGGGGAGGTACGAGCAGTACTTC
>NA|TRBJ2-1|TRBV6-1|NA
CASSESDSYNEQFF
TGTGCCAGCAGTGAATCCGACAGTTACAATGAGCAGTTCTTC
>medium-sized|TRBJ2-7|TRBV6-1|NA
CASSEGGREGPRYEQYF
TGTGCCAGCAGTGAGGGGGGCAGGGAAGGCCCACGTTACGAGCAGTACTTC
>large|TRBJ1-1|TRBV7-9|NA
CASSLTGARTEAFF
TGTGCCAGCAGCTTAACGGGGGCGCGAACTGAAGCTTTCTTT
>medium-sized|TRBJ2-1|TRBV7-2|NA
CASSLAPGPGDEQFF
TGTGCCAGCAGCTTAGCGCCTGGGCCGGGGGATGAGCAGTTCTTC
>NA|TRBJ1-5|TRBV5-1|NA
CASSLWGESNQPQHF
TGCGCCAGCAGCTTATGGGGTGAAAGCAATCAGCCCCAGCATTTT
>large|TRBJ1-3|TRBV20-1|NA
CSASSGGNSGNTIYF
TGCAGTGCTAGTTCGGGGGGAAACTCTGGAAACACCATATATTTT
>NA|TRBJ2-3|TRBV5-1|NA
CTSSLVEGMVDTQYF
TGCACCAGCAGCTTGGTTGAGGGGATGGTAGATACGCAGTATTTT
>medium-sized|TRBJ2-1|TRBV15|NA
CATSARDEFYNEQFF
TGTGCCACCAGCGCCCGGGACGAGTTCTACAATGAGCAGTTCTTC
>NA|TRBJ2-4|TRBV19|TRBD1
CASSIPGQGSDIQYF
TGTGCCAGTAGTATACCCGGACAGGGGTCGGACATTCAGTACTTC
>medium-sized|TRBJ2-1|TRBV5-4|NA
CASSHNNEQFF
TGTGCCAGCAGCCATAACAATGAGCAGTTCTTC
>medium-sized|TRBJ2-1|TRBV29-1|NA
CSVGSRAGRDEQFF
TGCAGCGTTGGGTCTCGGGCAGGGCGCGATGAGCAGTTCTTC
>medium-sized|TRBJ2-7|TRBV6-5|NA
CASRTSYEQYF
TGTGCCAGCAGGACCTCCTACGAGCAGTACTTC
>NA|TRBJ2-7|TRBV20-1|NA
CSAFPGDSLVLSSYEQYF
TGCAGTGCCTTCCCCGGGGACTCCTTGGTCCTTTCAAGCTACGAGCAGTACTTC